A single sample gave rise to the 15 T cell receptor beta chains below, sequenced in a study of cytomegalovirus exposure and HLA in healthy donors. PCR was performed using 60 Vbeta and 13 Jbeta primers. The table came from immunoSEQ multiplex PCR; TCRdb's copy has only in-frame clones and leaves some out. The table shows about 200,000 clones, with approximately 82% occurring only once. What was sequenced was PBMCs. The origin of the receptors is a male donor in good health and CMV-seronegative.

The rearrangement links TRBV19 to TRBJ2-3, with TRBD1 matching 9 bases. V gave up 4 bases and J gave up 4 bases; unmatched junction bases: 6. This CDR3 spans 15 amino acids. Germline CDR1 and CDR2: LNHDA and SQIVND (reference sequence). CDR3 protein: CASSTGQGLPDTQYF. The CDR3 DNA reads as TGTGCCAGTAGTACAGGACAGGGGCTTCCAGATACGCAGTATTTT. The variable domain in full, completed from reference TRBV19 and TRBJ2-3, reads DGGITQSPKYLFRKEGQNVTLSCEQNLNHDAMYWYRQDPGQGLRLIYYSQIVNDFQKGDIAEGYSVSREKKESFPLTVTSAQKNPTAFYLCASSTGQGLPDTQYFGPGTRLTVL.

The chain combines TRBV28 with TRBJ2-1; TRBD1 matches at 7 bases. Germline V CDR1 and CDR2: MDHEN, SYDVKM. The CDR3 runs 16 residues. V was clipped by 5 bases and J by 5 bases; unmatched bases: 12. This chain's CDR3 is CASSKLRGQNNNEQFF. CDR3 coding DNA: TGTGCCAGCAGTAAATTAAGGGGACAGAATAACAATGAGCAGTTCTTC.

This clone appeared a single time. This chain uses TRBV28 with TRBJ1-5; TRBD1 aligns across 10 bases. Trimming cost V 7 bases and J 3 bases; bases outside gene matches: 18. CDR1 and CDR2 from the germline V gene are MDHEN and SYDVKM. This CDR3 contains 19 residues. CDR3: CASTLGGQGGYYYNQPQHF. The CDR3 nucleotides are TGTGCCAGCACCTTGGGAGGACAGGGGGGCTACTATTACAATCAGCCCCAGCATTTT.

The gene calls are TRBV20-1 and TRBJ2-7; the D is unclear. The length of the CDR3 is 11 residues. CDR1 DFQATT and CDR2 SNEGSKA come from the germline V gene (reference sequence). V was pared by 1 base and J by 3 bases, with 4 bases between. CDR3 amino acids: CSARVSYEQYF. The CDR3 DNA sequence: TGCAGTGCTAGAGTCAGCTACGAGCAGTACTTC.

The chain links TRBV9 to TRBJ1-3; 8 bases align to TRBD1. Germline assignment: CDR1 SGDLS and CDR2 YYNGEE. The CDR3 covers 18 residues. The V and J ends lost 0 bases and 2 bases, in that order; junction bases with no gene match: 10. CDR3 residues: CASSVEVVGTGAGNTIYF. CDR3 bases: TGTGCCAGCAGCGTAGAGGTAGTGGGGACAGGCGCTGGAAACACCATATATTTT. Supplemented by reference TRBV9 and TRBJ1-3, the full variable domain reads DSGVTQTPKHLITATGQRVTLRCSPRSGDLSVYWYQQSLDQGLQFLIQYYNGEERAKGNILERFSAQQFPDLHSELNLSSLELGDSALYFCASSVEVVGTGAGNTIYFGEGSWLTVV.

The chain links TRBV7-3 to TRBJ2-3; 10 bases are shared with TRBD1. Germline assignment: CDR1 SGHTA and CDR2 FQGTGA. Losses at the gene ends were 5 bases for V and 3 bases for J; bases not matched to a gene: 5. There are 15 residues in the CDR3. Here the CDR3 DNA reads TGTGCCAGCAGCCCAGGACAGGGGGGAACAGATACGCAGTATTTT. Amino acid sequence: CASSPGQGGTDTQYF.

This chain joins TRBV29-1 and TRBJ2-1; maybe TRBD1 (6 bases). The V gene lost 3 bases and the J gene lost 8 bases, with 14 bases spanning the gap. Germline V lookup: CDR1 SQVTM, CDR2 ANQGSEA. There are 13 residues in the CDR3. The CDR3 sequence: CSVDQGSNDEQFF. CDR3 bases: TGCAGCGTTGACCAGGGGTCCAATGATGAGCAGTTCTTC.

The chain uses TRBV10-3 and TRBJ1-2, with 12 bases identical to TRBD1. Germline V lookup: CDR1 ENHRY, CDR2 SYGVKD. The CDR3 extends over 15 amino acids. J lost 7 bases, V lost 3 bases, and 6 bases had no gene match. This chain's CDR3 is CAISDFGDRGPGYTF. The CDR3 region has the DNA TGTGCCATCAGTGACTTTGGGGACAGGGGGCCTGGCTACACCTTC.

The chain combines TRBV6-4 with TRBJ2-3; 7 bases line up with TRBD1. V was clipped by 8 bases and J by 4 bases; unmatched bases: 12. The V gene's germline CDR1 is MRHNA and CDR2 SNTAGT. The CDR3 is 15 residues long. The CDR3 region has the DNA TGTGCCAGCTCCACACAGGGGTCACCCGCAGATACGCAGTATTTT. Protein: CASSTQGSPADTQYF.

V is TRBV19 and J is TRBJ1-4, with 8 bases identical to TRBD1. Losses at the gene ends were 6 bases for V and 1 base for J; bases not matched to a gene: 4. The CDR3 sequence is 15 residues long. The V gene's germline CDR1 is LNHDA and CDR2 SQIVND (reference sequence). CDR3 amino acids: CASRTGVGTNEKLFF. CDR3 bases: TGTGCCAGTAGGACAGGGGTCGGAACTAATGAAAAACTGTTTTTT. The whole variable domain, remainder taken from reference TRBV19 and TRBJ1-4, is DGGITQSPKYLFRKEGQNVTLSCEQNLNHDAMYWYRQDPGQGLRLIYYSQIVNDFQKGDIAEGYSVSREKKESFPLTVTSAQKNPTAFYLCASRTGVGTNEKLFFGSGTQLSVL.

The CDR3 DNA sequence: TGCGCCAGCAGCCAAGAAGGGGGGACAGTCTCACAGATCCAGCATTTT. As protein: CASSQEGGTVSQIQHF. The rearrangement links TRBV4-3 to TRBJ1-5, with 7 positions matching TRBD1. J gave up 12 bases and V 0 bases, and 14 bases lay outside the gene matches. CDR3 length: 16 amino acids. The germline gives CDR1 LGHNA, CDR2 YSLEER.

The chain's CDR3 is CASSPRTTGANVLTF. CDR3 sequence (DNA): TGTGCCAGCAGCCCAAGGACTACTGGGGCCAACGTCCTGACTTTC. This chain links TRBV5-6 with TRBJ2-6; tentative D call: TRBD2 (6 bases). CDR3 size: 15 residues. Germline-derived CDR1 and CDR2 are SGHDT and YYEEEE. V was clipped by 4 bases and J by 2 bases, with 10 bases between them.

V gene TRBV27 combines with J gene TRBJ2-1; 12 positions agree with TRBD2. Germline trimming cut 4 bases from V and 4 bases from J; bases unmatched to any gene: 5. The CDR3 totals 16 residues. Germline CDR1 and CDR2: MNHEY and SMNVEV (reference sequence). The CDR3: CASSSSGLAGYNEQFF. The CDR3 DNA reads as TGTGCCAGCAGTTCCTCCGGACTAGCGGGGTACAATGAGCAGTTCTTC.

This clone was recorded a few times. The chain employs TRBV5-8 and TRBJ1-3; D perhaps matches TRBD1 (5 bases). Trimming removed 4 bases at V and 6 bases at J, with 17 bases between. This CDR3 comprises 15 residues. The germline V gene has CDR1 SGHTS and CDR2 YDEGEE. CDR3 nucleotides: TGTGCCAGCAGCCATTTGACAGATACTTTAAACACCATATATTTT. Translated: CASSHLTDTLNTIYF.

About this clone itself: This specimen includes other DNA sequences encoding the same CDR3. As DNA, the CDR3 is TGTGCCAGCAGCTTGAGGGGTCAGGGAACAGATACGCAGTATTTT. It codes for CASSLRGQGTDTQYF. The chain employs TRBV5-6 and TRBJ2-3; a weak D match, TRBD1 (5 bases). The CDR3 runs 15 residues. Trimming cost V 1 base and J 3 bases, with 12 bases left between them. Germline V gene sequence: CDR1 SGHDT, CDR2 YYEEEE.